This is a list of T cell receptor beta chains from one sample in a study of blood T cell repertoires in COVID-19. TCRdb keeps only in-frame clones here, not all; method: immunoSEQ multiplex PCR. The sample comprises around 190,000 clones, 80% to 90% of which are singletons, and around 13% rests with the top ten. Sequencing input: peripheral blood. These receptors were obtained from a human donor in a cohort sampled during active COVID-19. The CDR3 runs from the conserved cysteine through the conserved F or W. Fields, in order: V gene, J gene, D gene, clone size, CDR3 protein, CDR3 DNA. D genes are given only for firm matches. Rows give clone size only sometimes, using once, few, many, or a class for an expanded clone.

v_call: TRBV5-6; j_call: TRBJ2-5; d_call: TRBD2; clone_size: .; cdr3_aa: CASSSPGLALGGMETQYF; cdr3_nt: TGTGCCAGCAGCTCGCCGGGACTAGCCCTCGGTGGGATGGAGACCCAGTACTTC
v_call: TRBV10-1; j_call: TRBJ1-4; d_call: .; clone_size: .; cdr3_aa: CASTVLGKLFF; cdr3_nt: TGCGCCAGCACTGTACTCGGAAAACTGTTTTTT
v_call: TRBV4-1; j_call: TRBJ2-7; d_call: TRBD2; clone_size: few; cdr3_aa: CASSQGGGSGRREQYF; cdr3_nt: TGCGCCAGCAGCCAAGGTGGGGGTAGCGGGAGGAGGGAGCAGTACTTC
v_call: TRBV27; j_call: TRBJ1-6; d_call: TRBD1; clone_size: .; cdr3_aa: CASSSDRGGSPLHF; cdr3_nt: TGTGCCAGCAGTTCGGACAGGGGAGGGTCACCCCTCCACTTT
v_call: TRBV6-2/TRBV6-3; j_call: TRBJ2-2; d_call: TRBD2; clone_size: .; cdr3_aa: CASSYRRSKGLAGITGELFF; cdr3_nt: TGTGCCAGCAGTTACAGGCGTTCGAAGGGACTAGCGGGAATCACCGGGGAGCTGTTTTTT
v_call: TRBV7-2; j_call: TRBJ1-5; d_call: .; clone_size: .; cdr3_aa: CASSLQYGGDQPQHF; cdr3_nt: TGTGCCAGCAGCTTACAGTACGGAGGGGATCAGCCCCAGCATTTT
v_call: TRBV5-1; j_call: TRBJ1-1; d_call: .; clone_size: .; cdr3_aa: CASSRAEVGNTEAFF; cdr3_nt: TGCGCCAGCAGCCGGGCGGAGGTCGGGAACACTGAAGCTTTCTTT
v_call: TRBV28; j_call: TRBJ2-7; d_call: TRBD1; clone_size: .; cdr3_aa: CASTSWGQGDSYEQYF; cdr3_nt: TGTGCCAGCACCTCATGGGGACAGGGGGATTCTTACGAGCAGTACTTC
v_call: TRBV7-6; j_call: TRBJ2-7; d_call: TRBD2; clone_size: .; cdr3_aa: CASSLEASGTPYEQYF; cdr3_nt: TGTGCCAGCAGCTTAGAGGCTAGCGGGACCCCCTACGAGCAGTACTTC
v_call: TRBV18; j_call: TRBJ1-1; d_call: TRBD1; clone_size: .; cdr3_aa: CASSPYTGANTEAFF; cdr3_nt: TGTGCCAGCTCACCATACACAGGGGCGAACACTGAAGCTTTCTTT
v_call: TRBV7-2; j_call: TRBJ1-4; d_call: .; clone_size: .; cdr3_aa: CASSLGGRANEKLFF; cdr3_nt: TGTGCCAGCAGCTTAGGGGGGCGGGCTAATGAAAAACTGTTTTTT
v_call: TRBV28; j_call: TRBJ1-2; d_call: TRBD1; clone_size: .; cdr3_aa: CASGGRQGASYGYTF; cdr3_nt: TGTGCCAGCGGAGGGAGGCAGGGGGCTTCCTATGGCTACACCTTC
v_call: TRBV2; j_call: TRBJ2-4; d_call: .; clone_size: .; cdr3_aa: CASRYSLAKNIQYF; cdr3_nt: TGTGCCAGCAGGTACAGCCTAGCCAAAAACATTCAGTACTTC
v_call: TRBV6-6; j_call: TRBJ2-5; d_call: TRBD2; clone_size: .; cdr3_aa: CASRGLAGNHNF; cdr3_nt: TGTGCCAGCAGAGGACTAGCGGGAAATCACAACTTC
v_call: TRBV5-1; j_call: TRBJ2-2; d_call: TRBD2; clone_size: .; cdr3_aa: CASSSPRLLAGGTGELFF; cdr3_nt: TGCGCCAGCAGCTCCCCGCGCTTACTAGCGGGCGGGACCGGGGAGCTGTTTTTT
v_call: TRBV6-6; j_call: TRBJ1-4; d_call: TRBD1; clone_size: .; cdr3_aa: CASSYGGQGGEKLFF; cdr3_nt: TGTGCCAGCAGTTACGGGGGACAGGGAGGTGAAAAACTGTTTTTT
v_call: TRBV10-3; j_call: TRBJ2-7; d_call: TRBD1; clone_size: .; cdr3_aa: CAISESARGTYEQYF; cdr3_nt: TGTGCCATCAGTGAGTCTGCCAGGGGGACCTACGAGCAGTACTTC
v_call: TRBV18; j_call: TRBJ1-1; d_call: TRBD1; clone_size: .; cdr3_aa: CASSPLRDRVTSYTEAFF; cdr3_nt: TGTGCCAGCTCACCACTGCGGGACAGGGTGACATCGTACACTGAAGCTTTCTTT
v_call: TRBV30; j_call: TRBJ2-1; d_call: TRBD2; clone_size: .; cdr3_aa: CAWGTSGRADEQFF; cdr3_nt: TGTGCCTGGGGGACTAGCGGGAGGGCCGATGAGCAGTTCTTC
v_call: TRBV28; j_call: TRBJ2-1; d_call: .; clone_size: .; cdr3_aa: CASSLSGILSYNEQFF; cdr3_nt: TGTGCCAGCAGTTTATCGGGGATACTCTCCTACAATGAGCAGTTCTTC
v_call: TRBV19; j_call: TRBJ1-5; d_call: .; clone_size: .; cdr3_aa: CASSIDRYRTHSNQPQHF; cdr3_nt: TGTGCCAGTAGTATAGATCGTTACAGGACCCATAGCAATCAGCCCCAGCATTTT
v_call: TRBV7-9; j_call: TRBJ1-3; d_call: .; clone_size: few; cdr3_aa: CASSESSGGLRNTIYF; cdr3_nt: TGTGCCAGCAGCGAAAGCTCCGGGGGACTTAGAAACACCATATATTTT
v_call: TRBV4-2; j_call: TRBJ2-7; d_call: TRBD1; clone_size: .; cdr3_aa: CASSQETRRTGSYEQYF; cdr3_nt: TGTGCCAGCAGCCAAGAAACGCGAAGGACAGGCTCCTACGAGCAGTACTTC
v_call: TRBV19; j_call: TRBJ1-1; d_call: TRBD1; clone_size: .; cdr3_aa: CASNGQGEAFF; cdr3_nt: TGTGCCAGTAACGGACAGGGCGAAGCTTTCTTT
v_call: TRBV5-4; j_call: TRBJ2-7; d_call: TRBD2; clone_size: .; cdr3_aa: CASSLDISGGEQYF; cdr3_nt: TGTGCCAGCAGCTTGGATATTAGCGGGGGCGAGCAGTACTTC
v_call: TRBV19; j_call: TRBJ1-4; d_call: .; clone_size: .; cdr3_aa: CASSSDPWDIYEKLFF; cdr3_nt: TGTGCCAGTAGTAGCGACCCCTGGGACATCTATGAAAAACTGTTTTTT
v_call: TRBV15; j_call: TRBJ1-5; d_call: .; clone_size: once; cdr3_aa: CATSRVGGWDQPQHF; cdr3_nt: TGTGCCACCAGCAGAGTTGGGGGCTGGGATCAGCCCCAGCATTTT
v_call: TRBV7-9; j_call: TRBJ2-7; d_call: .; clone_size: .; cdr3_aa: CASSSAAYEQYF; cdr3_nt: TGTGCCAGCAGCTCCGCAGCCTACGAGCAGTACTTC
v_call: TRBV11-3; j_call: TRBJ2-1; d_call: .; clone_size: .; cdr3_aa: CASSLGFGGSYNEQFF; cdr3_nt: TGTGCCAGCAGCTTGGGGTTCGGGGGCTCCTACAATGAGCAGTTCTTC
v_call: TRBV24-1; j_call: TRBJ2-2; d_call: .; clone_size: .; cdr3_aa: CATRGGLLNTGELFF; cdr3_nt: TGTGCCACCAGGGGGGGACTGCTTAACACCGGGGAGCTGTTTTTT
v_call: TRBV7-7; j_call: TRBJ2-7; d_call: .; clone_size: once; cdr3_aa: CASSLEEGRGPLNEQYF; cdr3_nt: TGTGCCAGCAGCTTAGAGGAGGGGAGAGGCCCTCTGAACGAGCAGTACTTC
v_call: TRBV4-2; j_call: TRBJ1-2; d_call: TRBD1; clone_size: few; cdr3_aa: CASSLGTENYGYTF; cdr3_nt: TGTGCCAGCAGCCTTGGGACAGAAAACTATGGCTACACCTTC
v_call: TRBV6-4; j_call: TRBJ2-2; d_call: TRBD1; clone_size: .; cdr3_aa: CASSRTGTGFPGELFF; cdr3_nt: TGTGCCAGCAGTCGAACCGGGACAGGCTTCCCCGGGGAGCTGTTTTTT
v_call: TRBV25-1; j_call: TRBJ2-2; d_call: .; clone_size: .; cdr3_aa: CASSERTSSATGELFF; cdr3_nt: TGTGCCAGCAGTGAACGGACTTCTAGCGCGACCGGGGAGCTGTTTTTT
v_call: TRBV19; j_call: TRBJ1-1; d_call: TRBD1; clone_size: .; cdr3_aa: CASSSRDRGALMNTEAFF; cdr3_nt: TGTGCCAGTTCCTCCCGGGACAGGGGGGCTTTAATGAACACTGAAGCTTTCTTT
v_call: TRBV5-6; j_call: TRBJ2-3; d_call: .; clone_size: .; cdr3_aa: CASSLTQGPTDTQYF; cdr3_nt: TGTGCCAGCAGCTTGACACAGGGTCCGACAGATACGCAGTATTTT
v_call: TRBV6-6; j_call: TRBJ1-1; d_call: TRBD1; clone_size: few; cdr3_aa: CASSSNTGGTEAFF; cdr3_nt: TGTGCCAGCAGTTCCAATACAGGGGGCACGGAAGCTTTCTTT
v_call: TRBV29-1; j_call: TRBJ2-3; d_call: TRBD2; clone_size: .; cdr3_aa: CSVYTGLAGPHTQYF; cdr3_nt: TGCAGCGTCTATACGGGACTAGCGGGGCCCCACACGCAGTATTTT
v_call: TRBV19; j_call: TRBJ1-4; d_call: .; clone_size: .; cdr3_aa: CASAIGGGEKLFF; cdr3_nt: TGTGCCAGTGCCATAGGGGGTGGGGAAAAACTGTTTTTT
v_call: TRBV27; j_call: TRBJ2-2; d_call: .; clone_size: .; cdr3_aa: CASSLSGGQHHTGELFF; cdr3_nt: TGTGCCAGCAGTTTATCGGGGGGACAGCACCACACCGGGGAGCTGTTTTTT
v_call: TRBV28; j_call: TRBJ2-7; d_call: .; clone_size: .; cdr3_aa: CASSLGGRGYEQYF; cdr3_nt: TGTGCCAGCAGCCTAGGGGGGAGGGGGTACGAGCAGTACTTC
v_call: TRBV5-6; j_call: TRBJ2-5; d_call: TRBD1; clone_size: .; cdr3_aa: CASTGAGGRTGQYF; cdr3_nt: TGTGCCAGCACCGGCGCAGGGGGCCGGACGGGCCAGTACTTC
v_call: TRBV7-2; j_call: TRBJ2-1; d_call: .; clone_size: .; cdr3_aa: CASSLRFERGEQFF; cdr3_nt: TGTGCCAGCAGCTTACGTTTCGAAAGGGGTGAGCAGTTCTTC
v_call: TRBV5-4; j_call: TRBJ2-5; d_call: .; clone_size: .; cdr3_aa: CASSPHAGTNAKTQYF; cdr3_nt: TGTGCCAGCAGCCCACACGCCGGGACAAATGCGAAGACCCAGTACTTC
v_call: TRBV7-2; j_call: TRBJ1-1; d_call: .; clone_size: .; cdr3_aa: CASSLFQGPTEAFF; cdr3_nt: TGTGCCAGCAGCTTATTCCAGGGCCCCACTGAAGCTTTCTTT
v_call: TRBV23-1; j_call: TRBJ2-1; d_call: TRBD1; clone_size: .; cdr3_aa: CASRLGQGERLPAEQFF; cdr3_nt: TGCGCCAGCAGGTTGGGACAGGGGGAGCGCCTACCGGCTGAGCAGTTCTTC
v_call: TRBV11-2; j_call: TRBJ1-1; d_call: .; clone_size: .; cdr3_aa: CASSSWSWSNTEAFF; cdr3_nt: TGTGCCAGCAGCTCCTGGAGTTGGTCGAACACTGAAGCTTTCTTT
v_call: TRBV7-9; j_call: TRBJ1-4; d_call: TRBD1; clone_size: .; cdr3_aa: CASSFGDRGQATNEKLFF; cdr3_nt: TGTGCCAGCAGCTTCGGCGACAGGGGGCAAGCTACTAATGAAAAACTGTTTTTT
v_call: TRBV28; j_call: TRBJ2-2; d_call: TRBD1; clone_size: .; cdr3_aa: CASSFWTGNTGELFF; cdr3_nt: TGTGCCAGCAGTTTCTGGACAGGGAACACCGGGGAGCTGTTTTTT
v_call: TRBV18; j_call: TRBJ1-5; d_call: .; clone_size: .; cdr3_aa: CASSGGSHSNQPQHF; cdr3_nt: TGTGCCAGCTCGGGAGGGAGCCATAGCAATCAGCCCCAGCATTTT
v_call: TRBV20-1; j_call: TRBJ1-5; d_call: .; clone_size: .; cdr3_aa: CSASPRPLTGGVNQPQHF; cdr3_nt: TGCAGTGCTAGTCCCCGCCCTCTTACCGGGGGTGTAAATCAGCCCCAGCATTTT
v_call: TRBV29-1; j_call: TRBJ2-1; d_call: TRBD1; clone_size: .; cdr3_aa: CSVEDGTGGEQFF; cdr3_nt: TGCAGCGTTGAAGATGGGACAGGAGGGGAGCAGTTCTTC
v_call: TRBV19; j_call: TRBJ2-5; d_call: .; clone_size: .; cdr3_aa: CASSIQETQYF; cdr3_nt: TGTGCCAGTAGTATTCAGGAGACCCAGTACTTC
v_call: TRBV9; j_call: TRBJ2-7; d_call: TRBD2; clone_size: .; cdr3_aa: CASSVEPHSGGDGYEQYF; cdr3_nt: TGTGCCAGCAGCGTAGAACCTCATAGCGGGGGGGACGGATACGAGCAGTACTTC